A selection of T cell receptor beta chains follows, all from one sample in a study of identical twins. TCRdb re-analysed the 5' RACE reads in MiXCR, keeping a single row per CDR3 protein. The sample yields roughly 1,500,000 distinct CDR3 sequences, about 32% seen once. The sequencing sample was made of cord blood. The receptors originated from a newborn girl in good health. Both conserved end residues are trimmed from each CDR3. Fields, in order: J gene, V gene, CDR3 protein.

.,TRBV5-1,ASSFVPSSYNEQY
TRBJ2-2,TRBV7-9,ASRQAGNTGELF
TRBJ2-3,TRBV5-1,ASSLASLAGAITDTQY
TRBJ1-2,TRBV7-4,ASSAPLQGPNYGYT
TRBJ1-5,TRBV20-1,SAREQGSQPQH
TRBJ2-4,TRBV6-5,ASSLRDVAKNIQY
TRBJ2-1,TRBV29-1,SVEVDPSSYNEQF
TRBJ2-1,TRBV20-1,SASWGGGYNEQF
TRBJ2-1,TRBV5-4,ASSAGQENNEQF
TRBJ1-1,TRBV20-1,RSQGMNTEAF
TRBJ2-7,TRBV29-1,SASTTVYEQY
TRBJ2-1,TRBV20-1,SARDPASHTMPFYNEQF
TRBJ1-2,TRBV6-1,ACSGGQPKGYT
TRBJ1-1,TRBV11-1,ASSSRTLNTEAF
TRBJ2-2,TRBV7-9,ASSLLRDRNTGELF
TRBJ2-3,TRBV3-1,ASSQDWGGHETDTQY
TRBJ2-1,TRBV7-9,ASSFLWSSYNEQF
TRBJ1-1,TRBV28,ASSLLGRPNTEAF
TRBJ1-2,TRBV9,ASSVAGEGGYT
TRBJ2-1,TRBV27,ASRDGLAYNEQF
TRBJ1-2,TRBV20-1,TTGLMGGYT
TRBJ2-3,TRBV10-3,AISGSSGGFDTQY
TRBJ1-2,TRBV7-9,ASSLAVGPWRQGGYT
TRBJ2-5,TRBV28,ASSSPDRGNEQY
TRBJ1-5,TRBV19,ASSRRWGERQPQH
TRBJ1-2,TRBV20-1,SASSFGDGGNYGYT
TRBJ1-1,TRBV29-1,SVGRGRKNTEAF
TRBJ2-7,TRBV3-1,ASSPGASGSYEQY
TRBJ2-5,TRBV12-3/TRBV12-4,ASSLTAGKETQY
TRBJ2-1,TRBV6-5,ASSYVVPLSINEQF
.,TRBV3-1,ASNRGGSYEQY
TRBJ2-2,TRBV7-8,ASSLASGRDTGELF
TRBJ1-1,TRBV6-1,ASSERAPRNTEAF
TRBJ2-1,TRBV29-1,SVESRGEQF